This T cell receptor (beta chain) stems from a study of T cells in Graves' hyperthyroidism and ophthalmopathy. Study-level results: The authors' 13 V-J model separated ophthalmopathy from stable hyperthyroidism.

In regard to this clonotype: The antigen is not known.

Per germline, CDR1 SGHRS and CDR2 YFSETQ. The CDR3 consists of 16 residues. V was clipped by 4 bases and J by 2 bases; unmatched bases: 3. Absent ophthalmopathy progression within 18 months defined stable Graves' hyperthyroidism. Uncontrolled infection, other autoimmune disease, pregnancy or lactation excluded patients. RNA transcripts gave rise to amplified TCR beta CDR3 regions. Initially, a first-round RT-PCR of the TCR CDR3 employed the HTBI primer set. Via MiXCR, TCRdb re-called the multiplex PCR reads, giving one row per CDR3 protein. The sample consists of 25,000 to 30,000 distinct CDR3 sequences, around 40% of them appearing once.

The sequenced sample consisted of blood. This clonotype was obtained from a woman in her twenties or thirties with Graves' hyperthyroidism. The chain links TRBV5-1 to TRBJ2-5; TRBD2 matches 15 bases. Written as DNA, the CDR3 is TGCGCCAGCAGCACCGGACTAGCGGGAGGGCAAGAGACCCAGTACTTC. The encoded protein is CASSTGLAGGQETQYF.